The 25 T cell receptor beta chains listed next were all sequenced from one sample in a study of CD8+ T cells in alopecia areata. Sequencing relied on a cDNA template that was reverse transcribed from extracted RNA. The method was immunoSEQ multiplex PCR; TCRdb's version includes in-frame clones alone and lacks a portion of them. The table has around 210,000 clones, roughly three fifths seen once. The sequencing sample was made of CD8+ T cells sorted from blood. The receptors shown here come from a human donor in good health.

The chain employs TRBV4-1 and TRBJ1-1, with D perhaps TRBD1 (5 bases). The CDR3 extends over 15 amino acids. CDR1 is MGHRA and CDR2 is YSYEKL in the germline V gene. The V and J ends lost 1 base and 0 bases respectively, with 9 bases between them. CDR3 residues: CASSQVEGLNTEAFF. The CDR3 DNA is TGCGCCAGCAGCCAAGTAGAGGGGTTGAACACTGAAGCTTTCTTT.

About this clone: Other nucleotide sequences from this sample produce the same CDR3. V and J are TRBV29-1 and TRBJ2-2; tentative D call: TRBD1 (5 bases). CDR3 length: 15 amino acids. The V end was cut by 7 bases, the J end by 4 bases, with 19 bases between. CDR1 and CDR2 from the germline V gene are SQVTM and ANQGSEA. This CDR3 reads CSAQGDSSFTGELFF. In DNA form, the CDR3 reads TGCAGCGCTCAGGGTGACAGCTCCTTCACCGGGGAGCTGTTTTTT.

The V and J genes are TRBV30 and TRBJ2-2; 9 bases line up with TRBD1. The V segment lost 1 base and the J segment 1 base; nucleotides outside the gene matches: 7. The CDR3 extends over 17 amino acids. Germline lookup yields CDR1 GTSNPN and CDR2 SVGIG (reference sequence). The CDR3 sequence is CAWSAPDRGMNTGELFF. Written as DNA, the CDR3 is TGTGCCTGGAGTGCACCGGACAGGGGTATGAACACCGGGGAGCTGTTTTTT. Full variable domain (missing parts from reference TRBV30 and TRBJ2-2): SQTIHQWPATLVQPVGSPLSLECTVEGTSNPNLYWYRQAAGRGLQLLFYSVGIGQISSEVPQNLSASRPQDRQFILSSKKLLLSDSGFYLCAWSAPDRGMNTGELFFGEGSRLTVL.

The CDR3 spells CASTDRAGGYNEQFF. DNA for the CDR3: TGTGCCAGCACCGACCGAGCGGGGGGGTACAATGAGCAGTTCTTC. This chain connects TRBV27 to TRBJ2-1; 10 bases align to TRBD2. The CDR3 has 15 amino acids. V dropped 7 bases and J dropped 4; count of bases not matched to a gene: 7. Germline CDR1 reads MNHEY; CDR2 reads SMNVEV (reference sequence).

This chain joins TRBV11-2 and TRBJ1-3; 10 nucleotides agree with TRBD1. This CDR3 is built from 17 residues. Looked up from germline, CDR1 is SGHAT and CDR2 is FQNNGV. J lost 2 bases, V lost 4 bases, and 8 bases had no gene match. DNA for the CDR3: TGTGCCAGCAGCTCTAGATGGGACAGGGGCCCTGGAAACACCATATATTTT. Amino acid sequence: CASSSRWDRGPGNTIYF.

The chain combines TRBV12-5 with TRBJ1-2, with D tentatively TRBD1 (5 bases). This CDR3 comprises 14 residues. The germline gives CDR1 LGHNT, CDR2 FRNRAP. Trimming removed 6 bases at V and 0 bases at J, with 11 bases between. In DNA, the CDR3 is TGTGCTAGTGGGACAGCCTCCTCTAACTATGGCTACACCTTC. This gives the protein CASGTASSNYGYTF.

This clone was detected only a few times. This chain connects TRBV29-1 to TRBJ2-7; 10 nucleotides line up with TRBD1. The CDR3 contains 13 residues. The ends lost 4 bases at V and 3 bases at J; junction bases unmatched: 3. Germline CDR1 reads SQVTM; CDR2 reads ANQGSEA. The CDR3: CSVVRTGGYEQYF. The CDR3 DNA reads TGCAGCGTTGTCCGGACAGGGGGCTACGAGCAGTACTTC.

The chain recombines TRBV5-6 with TRBJ2-7; no clear D gene. In germline, CDR1 is SGHDT, CDR2 YYEEEE. The CDR3 runs to 15 residues. V was shortened by 4 bases and J by 1 base, with 15 bases between the two germline ends. CDR3 in amino acids: CASSLTDIRSYEQYF. DNA for the CDR3: TGTGCCAGCAGCCTCACGGATATCCGTTCCTACGAGCAGTACTTC.

This clone was recorded only once. J is TRBJ2-2 and V is TRBV5-1, with D uncertain. CDR3 length equals 14 residues. V lost 2 bases to trimming and J lost 2 bases, with 7 bases between them. Germline V gene lookup returns CDR1 SGHRS and CDR2 YFSETQ. Here the CDR3 reads CASSFGINTGELFF. Written as DNA, the CDR3 is TGCGCCAGCAGCTTTGGAATCAACACCGGGGAGCTGTTTTTT.

This clone appeared once. The V and J genes are TRBV29-1 and TRBJ1-1; tentatively, D is TRBD1 (5 bases). The CDR3 runs to 11 residues. Germline V gene lookup returns CDR1 SQVTM and CDR2 ANQGSEA. Trimming took off 7 bases at V and 7 bases at J, with 13 bases between the two ends. The CDR3 region has the DNA TGCAGCGCGCTGCGGGACGGTGAAGCTTTCTTT. Residues: CSALRDGEAFF.

This chain links TRBV30 with TRBJ1-1; D remains ambiguous. The CDR3 is 13 amino acids. Germline CDR1 reads GTSNPN; CDR2 reads SVGIG (reference sequence). V gave up 0 bases and J gave up 5 bases, with 10 bases separating them. The CDR3 here is CAWSVDSWTEAFF. The CDR3 DNA is TGTGCCTGGAGTGTAGACTCGTGGACTGAAGCTTTCTTT. The full variable domain, rest sourced from reference TRBV30 and TRBJ1-1, is SQTIHQWPATLVQPVGSPLSLECTVEGTSNPNLYWYRQAAGRGLQLLFYSVGIGQISSEVPQNLSASRPQDRQFILSSKKLLLSDSGFYLCAWSVDSWTEAFFGQGTRLTVV.

V is TRBV5-4 and J is TRBJ2-7; D ambiguous. This CDR3 has 13 amino acids. The V gene's germline CDR1 is SGHNT and CDR2 YYREEE (reference sequence). The ends were cut back, 4 bases at V and 1 base at J, with 9 bases in the middle. The CDR3 DNA reads TGTGCCAGCAGCGACGGGCTTTCCTACGAGCAGTACTTC. It is translated as CASSDGLSYEQYF.

Only a few counts were recorded for this clone. The J gene is TRBJ1-5, the V gene TRBV4-1; D ambiguous. This CDR3 region has 14 residues. CDR1 and CDR2 from the germline V gene are MGHRA and YSYEKL. Trimming took off 2 bases at V and 4 bases at J, with 9 bases between the two ends. The CDR3 nucleotides read TGCGCCAGCAGCCAAAGGGAAGGGAATCAGCCCCAGCATTTT. It translates to CASSQREGNQPQHF.

J is TRBJ1-5 and V is TRBV30; 10 nucleotides match TRBD1. The length of the CDR3 is 14 residues. Germline CDR1 reads GTSNPN; CDR2 reads SVGIG (reference sequence). V trimming: 1 base; J trimming: 7 bases; junction bases outside the gene matches: 4. The CDR3 bases are TGTGCCTGGAGTGCGGGACAGGGGAGACAGCCCCAGCATTTT. It is translated as CAWSAGQGRQPQHF.

The rearrangement uses TRBV27 and TRBJ1-2; no clear D. V lost 4 bases and J lost 5, with 14 bases in between. The germline CDR1 and CDR2 sequences are MNHEY and SMNVEV (reference sequence). This CDR3 has 14 residues. Here the CDR3 reads CASSSSTREYGYTF. The CDR3 DNA is TGTGCCAGCAGTTCATCGACGCGGGAATATGGCTACACCTTC.

This clone occurred a few times. The chain joins TRBV29-1 to TRBJ2-7; D is undetermined. The CDR3 has 11 residues. The germline V gene encodes CDR1 SQVTM and CDR2 ANQGSEA. Between the trimmed V and J ends, which lost 7 bases and 3 bases, there was a span of 10 bases. Here the CDR3 DNA reads TGCAGCGCCGTACATAGCTACGAGCAGTACTTC. It specifies CSAVHSYEQYF.

The rearrangement uses TRBV13 and TRBJ1-2; no clear D. The CDR3 spans 14 residues. Trimming took 0 bases from V and 8 from J, leaving 13 bases between them. The germline CDR1 and CDR2 sequences are PRHDT and FYEKMQ (reference sequence). Written as DNA, the CDR3 is TGTGCCAGCAGCTTAGGCGGCAGCGGACGAGGCTACACCTTC. It yields the protein CASSLGGSGRGYTF.

This clone was seen more than once but under ten times. The V call is TRBV30, the J call TRBJ2-2; tentatively, D is TRBD2 (6 bases). Germline V gives CDR1 GTSNPN, CDR2 SVGIG (reference sequence). V was shortened by 2 bases and J by 3 bases, with 10 bases between the two germline ends. CDR3 length equals 14 residues. CDR3 coding DNA: TGTGCCTGGAGTCTAGCGAGGGACACCGGGGAGCTGTTTTTT. Translating it yields CAWSLARDTGELFF. Together with reference TRBV30 and TRBJ2-2, the CDR3 gives the full variable domain: SQTIHQWPATLVQPVGSPLSLECTVEGTSNPNLYWYRQAAGRGLQLLFYSVGIGQISSEVPQNLSASRPQDRQFILSSKKLLLSDSGFYLCAWSLARDTGELFFGEGSRLTVL.

This chain joins TRBV27 and TRBJ2-7; D unclear. Looked up from germline, CDR1 is MNHEY and CDR2 is SMNVEV (reference sequence). The CDR3 has 15 amino acids. V was cut by 6 bases and J by 2 bases, with 17 bases left in between. The CDR3 DNA reads TGTGCCAGCAGCCAAGGTCCAGACTTAACCTACGAGCAGTACTTC. Translating it yields CASSQGPDLTYEQYF.

This clone was detected only once. The rearrangement links TRBV6-1 to TRBJ2-5; D not resolved. The V gene's germline CDR1 is MNHNS and CDR2 SASEGT. V lost 2 bases, J lost 4 bases, and 17 bases lay in between. This CDR3 region has 16 residues. CDR3 sequence (DNA): TGTGCCAGCAGTGAACTGGTAGGGCCCCTGTTAGAGACCCAGTACTTC. Amino acids: CASSELVGPLLETQYF.

This clone was counted between two and nine times. This chain joins TRBV23-1 and TRBJ2-2, with 7 bases aligning to TRBD1. TRBV23-1 is annotated as an ORF whose role is uncertain. V was pared by 4 bases and J by 4 bases, with 9 bases of the junction left unmatched. There are 16 residues in the CDR3. CDR3: CASSPRNRGSTGELFF. In DNA form, the CDR3 reads TGCGCCAGCAGTCCGCGTAACAGGGGAAGCACCGGGGAGCTGTTTTTT.

The chain recombines TRBV27 with TRBJ1-1; D is perhaps TRBD1 (6 bases). The CDR3 is made up of 14 amino acids. The V and J ends lost 7 bases and 4 bases respectively, with 16 bases between them. Germline V gives CDR1 MNHEY, CDR2 SMNVEV (reference sequence). CDR3 nucleotides: TGTGCCAGCATTACAGGGAGTGGGGCCACTGAAGCTTTCTTT. It yields the protein CASITGSGATEAFF.

This clone was counted between two and nine times. The chain uses TRBV10-3 and TRBJ2-2; D not resolved. V lost 3 bases and J lost 6, with 14 bases in between. The CDR3 has 15 amino acids. The V gene's germline CDR1 is ENHRY and CDR2 SYGVKD. As DNA, the CDR3 is TGTGCCATCAGTGAACGGACCTTCGGTGCCGGGGAGCTGTTTTTT. Protein product: CAISERTFGAGELFF.

The chain couples TRBV27 to TRBJ1-5; D unclear. CDR1 and CDR2 from the germline V gene are MNHEY and SMNVEV (reference sequence). V was shortened by 3 bases and J by 7 bases, with 10 bases between the two germline ends. The CDR3 covers 13 residues. In DNA form, the CDR3 reads TGTGCCAGCAGTTTTGGTCCGGGACAGCCCCAGCATTTT. Amino acids: CASSFGPGQPQHF.

This rearrangement joins TRBV29-1 to TRBJ2-7; D is ambiguous. In germline, CDR1 is SQVTM, CDR2 ANQGSEA. This CDR3 has 10 residues. Trimming took off 4 bases at V and 7 bases at J, with 8 bases between the two ends. The CDR3: CSVGAKEQYF. The CDR3 bases are TGCAGCGTTGGAGCTAAGGAGCAGTACTTC.